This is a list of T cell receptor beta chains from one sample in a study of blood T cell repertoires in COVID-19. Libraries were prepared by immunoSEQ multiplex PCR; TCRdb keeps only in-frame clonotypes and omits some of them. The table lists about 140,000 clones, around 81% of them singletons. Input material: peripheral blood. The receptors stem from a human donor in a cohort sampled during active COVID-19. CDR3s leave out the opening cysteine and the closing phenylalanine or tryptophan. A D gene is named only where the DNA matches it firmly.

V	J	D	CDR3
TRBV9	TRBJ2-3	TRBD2	ASSLGTSGPDTQY
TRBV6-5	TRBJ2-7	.	ASSYSAPLELYEQY
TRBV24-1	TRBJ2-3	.	ATSAKKAGTTSTDTQY
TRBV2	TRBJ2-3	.	ASARIRAGTDTQY
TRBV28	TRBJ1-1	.	ASSFRGTEAF
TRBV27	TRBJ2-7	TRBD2	ASSPGLAVSYEQY
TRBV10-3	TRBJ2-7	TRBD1	AIRGGQGRFYEQY
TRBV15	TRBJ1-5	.	ATSRGGTPPQPQH
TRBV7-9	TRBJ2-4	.	ASSKTSPTGEGNIQY
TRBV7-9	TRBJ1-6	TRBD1	ASSSNRGSYNSPLH
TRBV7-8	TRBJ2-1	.	ASTYFSSEYNEQF
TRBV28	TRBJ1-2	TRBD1	ASKMTGVVGYT
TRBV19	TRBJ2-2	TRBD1	ASSLWTGERAGELF
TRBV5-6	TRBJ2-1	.	ASSLKYSLWEQF
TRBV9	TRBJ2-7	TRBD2	ASSVAPQGPGLAGRSYEQY
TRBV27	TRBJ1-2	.	ASGGGTGRGRYGYT
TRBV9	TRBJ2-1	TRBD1	ASSDGTGGFNEQF
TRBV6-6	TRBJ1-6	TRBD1	ASRGGQGSPLH
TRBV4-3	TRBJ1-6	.	ASSQGTANSYNSPLH
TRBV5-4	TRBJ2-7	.	ASSLEGAGLLVYEQY
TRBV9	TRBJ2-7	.	ASSVQSDGQVQY
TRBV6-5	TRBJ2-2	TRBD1	ASSRSGTGTGELF
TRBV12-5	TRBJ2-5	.	ASGLHPGGGDPQY
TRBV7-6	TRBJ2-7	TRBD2	ASSKSGLAGGEQY